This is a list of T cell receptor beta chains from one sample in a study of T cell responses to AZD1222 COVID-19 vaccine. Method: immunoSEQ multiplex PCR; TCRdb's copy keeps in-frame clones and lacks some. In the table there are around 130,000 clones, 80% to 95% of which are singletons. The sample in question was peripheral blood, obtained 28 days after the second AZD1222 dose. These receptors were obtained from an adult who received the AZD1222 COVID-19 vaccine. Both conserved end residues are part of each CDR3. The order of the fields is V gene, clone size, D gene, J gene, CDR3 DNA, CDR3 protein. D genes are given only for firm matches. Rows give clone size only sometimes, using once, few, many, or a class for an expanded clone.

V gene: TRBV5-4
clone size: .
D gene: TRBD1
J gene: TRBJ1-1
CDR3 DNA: TGTGCCAGCAGCCCTGGGGGGAGACAGGGGCTCACTGAAGCTTTCTTT
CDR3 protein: CASSPGGRQGLTEAFF

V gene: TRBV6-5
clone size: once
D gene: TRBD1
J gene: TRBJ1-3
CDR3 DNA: TGTGCCAGCAGTTACTCGACAGGGACCGGAAACACCATATATTTT
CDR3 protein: CASSYSTGTGNTIYF

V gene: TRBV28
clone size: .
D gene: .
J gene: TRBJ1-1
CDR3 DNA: TGTGCCAGCAGCCAGCCTTTCCCTTACAGGGAAAAAGCTTTCTTT
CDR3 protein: CASSQPFPYREKAFF

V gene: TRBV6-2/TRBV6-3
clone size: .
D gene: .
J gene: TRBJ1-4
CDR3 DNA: TGTGCCAGCAGTTGGGCTACAACTAATGAAAAACTGTTTTTT
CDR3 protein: CASSWATTNEKLFF

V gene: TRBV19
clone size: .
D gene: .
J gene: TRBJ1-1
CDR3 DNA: TGTGCCAGTAGTATAAAGGGGGGCCGGAACACTGAAGCTTTCTTT
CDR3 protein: CASSIKGGRNTEAFF

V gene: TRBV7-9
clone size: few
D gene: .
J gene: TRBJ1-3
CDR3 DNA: TGTGCCAGCAGCTTAGGGGGGGGAACCCGAAACACCATATATTTT
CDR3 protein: CASSLGGGTRNTIYF

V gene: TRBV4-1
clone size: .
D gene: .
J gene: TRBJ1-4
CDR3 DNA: TGCGCCAGCAGCCAGTTCACGGAGGGTGAAAAACTGTTTTTT
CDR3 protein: CASSQFTEGEKLFF

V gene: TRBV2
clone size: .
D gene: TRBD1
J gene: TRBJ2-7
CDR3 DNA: TGTGCCAGCAGTGAAATCCGACAGGGGGCCTACGAGCAGTACTTC
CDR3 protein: CASSEIRQGAYEQYF

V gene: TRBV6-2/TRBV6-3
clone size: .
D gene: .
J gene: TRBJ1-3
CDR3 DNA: TGTGCCAGCAGTTACGGCGGGACGTTCTCTGGAAACACCATATATTTT
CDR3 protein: CASSYGGTFSGNTIYF

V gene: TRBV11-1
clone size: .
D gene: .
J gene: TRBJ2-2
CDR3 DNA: TGTGCCAGCACGCGGGACATTAACACCGGGGAGCTGTTTTTT
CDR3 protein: CASTRDINTGELFF

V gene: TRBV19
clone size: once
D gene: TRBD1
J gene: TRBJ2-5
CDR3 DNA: TGTGCCAGTAGTCAACAGGGGAACGGTGAGACCCAGTACTTC
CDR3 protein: CASSQQGNGETQYF

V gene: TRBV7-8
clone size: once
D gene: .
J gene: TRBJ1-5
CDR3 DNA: TGTGCCAGCAGCTCGACCCTGGGCAATCAGCCCCAGCATTTT
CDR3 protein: CASSSTLGNQPQHF

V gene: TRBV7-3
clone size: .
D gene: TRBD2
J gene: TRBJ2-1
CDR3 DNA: TGTGCCAGCAGCCCAAGCGGGAGTTACAACAATGAGCAGTTCTTC
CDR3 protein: CASSPSGSYNNEQFF

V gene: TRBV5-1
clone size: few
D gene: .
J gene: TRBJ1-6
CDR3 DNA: TGCGCCAGCAGCCCCCGGGGGGGGATCCCAGACTCTTATAATTCACCCCTCCACTTT
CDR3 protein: CASSPRGGIPDSYNSPLHF

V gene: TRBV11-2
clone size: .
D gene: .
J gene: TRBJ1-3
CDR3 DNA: TGTGCCAGCAGCTTAGTCTCCAGCGGACCCTCTGGAAACACCATATATTTT
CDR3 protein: CASSLVSSGPSGNTIYF

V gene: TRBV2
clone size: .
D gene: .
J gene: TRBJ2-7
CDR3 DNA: TGTGCCAGCACCTACACCACCCTCAACGACGAGCAGTACTTC
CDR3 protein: CASTYTTLNDEQYF

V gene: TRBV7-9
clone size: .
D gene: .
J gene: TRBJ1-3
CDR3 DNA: TGTGCCAGCAGCCTACTAGGGTCTGGAAACACCATATATTTT
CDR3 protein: CASSLLGSGNTIYF

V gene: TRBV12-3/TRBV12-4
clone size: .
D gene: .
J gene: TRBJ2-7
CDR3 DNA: TGTGCCAGCAGTTTTTGGTCCTACGAGCAGTACTTC
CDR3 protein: CASSFWSYEQYF

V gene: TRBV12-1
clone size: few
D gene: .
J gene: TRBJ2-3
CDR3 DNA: TGTGCCAGCAGCTTTGTGCTAGCGGGGGAGTACAGCACAGATACGCAGTATTTT
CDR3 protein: CASSFVLAGEYSTDTQYF

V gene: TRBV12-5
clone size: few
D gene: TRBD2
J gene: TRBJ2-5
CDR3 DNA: TGTGCTAGTGGTTTAGGGGTTGCGGGAGGGGTAGGGGAGACCCAGTACTTC
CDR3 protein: CASGLGVAGGVGETQYF